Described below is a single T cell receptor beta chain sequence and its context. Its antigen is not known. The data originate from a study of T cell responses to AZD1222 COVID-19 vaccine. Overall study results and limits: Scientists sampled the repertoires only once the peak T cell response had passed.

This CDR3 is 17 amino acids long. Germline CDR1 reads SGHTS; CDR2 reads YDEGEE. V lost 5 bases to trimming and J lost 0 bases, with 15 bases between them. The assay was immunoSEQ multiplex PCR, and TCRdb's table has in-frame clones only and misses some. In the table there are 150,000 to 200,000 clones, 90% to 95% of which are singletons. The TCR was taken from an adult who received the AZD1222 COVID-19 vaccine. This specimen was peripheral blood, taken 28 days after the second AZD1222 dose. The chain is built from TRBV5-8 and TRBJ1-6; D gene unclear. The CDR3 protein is CASSILDPSSYNSPLHF. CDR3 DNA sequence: TGTGCCAGCAGTATCCTGGACCCGAGCTCCTATAATTCACCCCTCCACTTT.